This TCR beta chain is drawn from a study of cytomegalovirus exposure and HLA in healthy donors. General study results and limits: The majority of TCR sequences were rare, yet some public TCRs appeared in many donors. For most TCR beta V segments, an earlier analysis put the productive rate at about 87% or about 30% of the time.

The CDR3 spans 18 residues. In germline, CDR1 is SGHRS, CDR2 YFSETQ. Trimming took 2 bases from V and 1 from J, leaving 22 bases between them. Primers: 60 Vbeta forward and 13 Jbeta reverse. This table comes from immunoSEQ multiplex PCR, and its TCRdb copy is limited to in-frame clones, with some not included. The table lists approximately 110,000 clones, around four fifths of them singletons. Those who donated were healthy bone marrow donors. This clone was counted only a few times. Its matching antigen is unknown. The sequencing sample was made of PBMCs. The rearrangement uses TRBV5-1 and TRBJ2-7; D perhaps matches TRBD2 (6 bases). This sequence was found in a woman between 40 and 55 years old in good health and CMV-seropositive. The CDR3 DNA sequence: TGCGCCAGCAGCTTTGGCCCGCACGGGACTCTCCAATCCTACGAGCAGTACTTC. This sequence encodes CASSFGPHGTLQSYEQYF.